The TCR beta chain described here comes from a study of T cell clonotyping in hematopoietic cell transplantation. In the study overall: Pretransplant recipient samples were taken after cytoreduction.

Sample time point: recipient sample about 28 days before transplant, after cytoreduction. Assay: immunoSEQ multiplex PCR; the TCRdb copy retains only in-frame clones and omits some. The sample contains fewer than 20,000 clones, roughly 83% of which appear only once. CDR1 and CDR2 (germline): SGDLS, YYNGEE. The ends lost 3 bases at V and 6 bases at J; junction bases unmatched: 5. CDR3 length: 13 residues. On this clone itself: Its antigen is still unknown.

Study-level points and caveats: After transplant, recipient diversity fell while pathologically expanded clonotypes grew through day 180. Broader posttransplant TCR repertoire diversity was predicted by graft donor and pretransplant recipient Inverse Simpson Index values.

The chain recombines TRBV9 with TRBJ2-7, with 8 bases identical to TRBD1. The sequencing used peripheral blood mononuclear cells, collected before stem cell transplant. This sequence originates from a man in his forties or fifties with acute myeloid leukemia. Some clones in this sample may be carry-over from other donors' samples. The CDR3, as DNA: TGTGCCAGCAGCGCAGGGACAGGCCCCGAGCAGTACTTC. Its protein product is CASSAGTGPEQYF.